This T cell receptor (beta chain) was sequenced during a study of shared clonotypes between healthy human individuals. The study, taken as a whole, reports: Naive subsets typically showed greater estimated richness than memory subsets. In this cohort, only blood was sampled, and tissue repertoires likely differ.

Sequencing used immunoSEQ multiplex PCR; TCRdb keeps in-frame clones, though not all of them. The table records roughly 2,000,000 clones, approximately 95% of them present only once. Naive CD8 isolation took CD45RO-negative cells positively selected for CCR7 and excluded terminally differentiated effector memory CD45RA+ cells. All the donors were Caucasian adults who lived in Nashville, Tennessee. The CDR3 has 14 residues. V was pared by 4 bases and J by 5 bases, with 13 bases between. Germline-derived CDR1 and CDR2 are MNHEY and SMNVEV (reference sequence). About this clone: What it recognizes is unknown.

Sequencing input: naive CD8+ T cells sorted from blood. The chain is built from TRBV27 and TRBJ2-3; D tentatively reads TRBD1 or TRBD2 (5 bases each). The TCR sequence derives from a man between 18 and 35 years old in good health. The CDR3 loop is CASSSGQGVDTQYF. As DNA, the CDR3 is TGTGCCAGCAGTTCCGGTCAGGGAGTAGATACGCAGTATTTT.